A selection of T cell receptor beta chains follows, all from one sample in a study of T cell repertoires in cytomegalovirus infection. Their target antigens are unknown. TCRdb ran MiXCR on the reads and lists one entry per CDR3 protein. The table records around 770,000 distinct CDR3 sequences, approximately 32% of them present only once. The specimen comprised cultured CD8+ T cells from PBMCs, sampled from culture after CMV antigen stimulation. These receptors were collected from a human donor in good health (CMV status not recorded). Some clones in this sample may be carry-over from other donors' samples. Both conserved end residues are part of each CDR3. The D gene is left open where the match is weak. Not every row has a clone size; where given, it reads once, few, many or a size class.

CDR3 protein: CASSIGTAEYNEQFF; CDR3 DNA: TGTGCCAGCAGCATCGGGACAGCCGAATACAATGAGCAGTTCTTC; V gene: TRBV5-5; clone size: few; D gene: TRBD1; J gene: TRBJ2-1
CDR3 protein: CASRKGQGAAGELFF; CDR3 DNA: TGCGCCAGCAGGAAGGGACAGGGGGCGGCCGGGGAGCTGTTTTTT; V gene: TRBV10-2; clone size: .; D gene: TRBD1; J gene: TRBJ2-2
CDR3 protein: CASSYPSVSSYNEQFF; CDR3 DNA: TGTGCCAGCAGTTACCCTTCCGTAAGCTCCTACAATGAGCAGTTCTTC; V gene: TRBV6-2/TRBV6-3; clone size: .; D gene: .; J gene: TRBJ2-1
CDR3 protein: CSARDPGHLINYGYTF; CDR3 DNA: TGCAGTGCTAGAGACCCAGGGCACCTGATTAACTATGGCTACACCTTC; V gene: TRBV20-1; clone size: .; D gene: .; J gene: TRBJ1-2
CDR3 protein: CASSLVSDFRTGELFF; CDR3 DNA: TGTGCCAGCAGCTTAGTCTCGGATTTCCGCACCGGGGAGCTGTTTTTT; V gene: TRBV7-8; clone size: few; D gene: .; J gene: TRBJ2-2
CDR3 protein: CASNQPNRGRDTEAFF; CDR3 DNA: TGTGCCAGTAACCAGCCTAACAGGGGGCGAGACACTGAAGCTTTCTTT; V gene: TRBV19; clone size: .; D gene: TRBD1; J gene: TRBJ1-1
CDR3 protein: CASSHRTGGNNEQFF; CDR3 DNA: TGTGCCAGCAGCCACCGGACAGGGGGCAACAATGAGCAGTTCTTC; V gene: TRBV7-9; clone size: .; D gene: TRBD1; J gene: TRBJ2-1
CDR3 protein: CASSFFGPTNTGELFF; CDR3 DNA: TGTGCCAGCAGTTTTTTCGGGCCTACGAACACCGGGGAGCTGTTTTTT; V gene: TRBV28; clone size: .; D gene: .; J gene: TRBJ2-2
CDR3 protein: CASSPTTGGWHRPTPSTDTQYF; CDR3 DNA: TGTGCCAGCAGCCCTACAACAGGGGGCTGGCATCGGCCAACCCCAAGCACAGATACGCAGTATTTT; V gene: TRBV7-2; clone size: many; D gene: TRBD1; J gene: TRBJ2-3
CDR3 protein: CASSWTGEYSFF; CDR3 DNA: TGTGCCAGCAGTTGGACAGGGGAGTATTCTTTCTTT; V gene: TRBV6-2/TRBV6-3; clone size: few; D gene: TRBD1; J gene: TRBJ1-1
CDR3 protein: CASSQLSSWGTDTQYF; CDR3 DNA: TGCGCCAGCAGCCAACTAAGTTCCTGGGGCACAGATACGCAGTATTTT; V gene: TRBV4-1; clone size: few; D gene: .; J gene: TRBJ2-3
CDR3 protein: CASRWDPNTGELFF; CDR3 DNA: TGTGCCAGCAGATGGGACCCGAACACCGGGGAGCTGTTTTTT; V gene: TRBV6-5; clone size: .; D gene: .; J gene: TRBJ2-2
CDR3 protein: CASSEAGAFYEQYF; CDR3 DNA: TGTGCCAGCAGTGAAGCCGGGGCCTTCTACGAGCAGTACTTC; V gene: TRBV6-1; clone size: few; D gene: .; J gene: TRBJ2-7
CDR3 protein: CASSLESKGGQTEAFF; CDR3 DNA: TGTGCCAGCAGCTTAGAGAGTAAAGGTGGCCAGACTGAAGCTTTCTTT; V gene: TRBV7-6; clone size: .; D gene: .; J gene: TRBJ1-1
CDR3 protein: CASSPAGEALNQPQHF; CDR3 DNA: TGTGCCAGCAGCCCTGCTGGAGAGGCACTGAATCAGCCCCAGCATTTT; V gene: TRBV7-6; clone size: few; D gene: .; J gene: TRBJ1-5
CDR3 protein: CASSLGDRALQPQHF; CDR3 DNA: TGTGCCAGCAGCTTAGGGGACAGGGCTCTTCAGCCCCAGCATTTT; V gene: TRBV7-8; clone size: few; D gene: TRBD1; J gene: TRBJ1-5
CDR3 protein: CASSQAIGGNEQYF; CDR3 DNA: TGTGCCAGCAGCCAAGCAATAGGGGGGAACGAGCAGTACTTC; V gene: TRBV3-1; clone size: .; D gene: .; J gene: TRBJ2-7
CDR3 protein: CASSQDALGDTQYF; CDR3 DNA: TGTGCCAGCAGCCAAGATGCACTGGGGGATACGCAGTATTTT; V gene: TRBV14; clone size: .; D gene: .; J gene: TRBJ2-3
CDR3 protein: CASSYVDGSSNQPQHF; CDR3 DNA: TGTGCCAGCAGTTACGTGGACGGAAGTAGCAATCAGCCCCAGCATTTT; V gene: TRBV6-2/TRBV6-3; clone size: .; D gene: .; J gene: TRBJ1-5
CDR3 protein: CASSSGLTEAFF; CDR3 DNA: TGTGCCAGCTCCTCGGGTCTCACTGAAGCTTTCTTT; V gene: TRBV7-9; clone size: few; D gene: .; J gene: TRBJ1-1
CDR3 protein: CASAEDGLTRDTQYF; CDR3 DNA: TGTGCCAGCGCCGAAGACGGACTAACACGAGATACGCAGTATTTT; V gene: TRBV27; clone size: many; D gene: .; J gene: TRBJ2-3
CDR3 protein: CSVEEQTDTQYF; CDR3 DNA: TGCAGCGTTGAAGAACAGACAGATACGCAGTATTTT; V gene: TRBV29-1; clone size: .; D gene: .; J gene: TRBJ2-3
CDR3 protein: CASSTQGTEAFF; CDR3 DNA: TGTGCCAGCAGCACACAGGGCACTGAAGCTTTCTTT; V gene: TRBV7-6; clone size: many; D gene: .; J gene: TRBJ1-1
CDR3 protein: CASTGQQNTEAFF; CDR3 DNA: TGTGCCAGTACGGGACAGCAGAACACTGAAGCTTTCTTT; V gene: TRBV12-3/TRBV12-4; clone size: many; D gene: TRBD1; J gene: TRBJ1-1
CDR3 protein: CASSLTIQANYGYTF; CDR3 DNA: TGTGCCAGCAGTTTGACAATACAAGCTAACTATGGCTACACCTTC; V gene: TRBV12-3/TRBV12-4; clone size: .; D gene: .; J gene: TRBJ1-2
CDR3 protein: CASTRRIGTGGADTQYF; CDR3 DNA: TGTGCCAGCACGAGGAGAATCGGGACAGGGGGCGCAGATACGCAGTATTTT; V gene: TRBV28; clone size: few; D gene: TRBD1; J gene: TRBJ2-3
CDR3 protein: CASSPRAGTDHNEQFF; CDR3 DNA: TGTGCCAGCAGCCCACGCGCGGGGACAGACCACAATGAGCAGTTCTTC; V gene: TRBV7-6; clone size: many; D gene: .; J gene: TRBJ2-1
CDR3 protein: CAISESAPYEQYF; CDR3 DNA: TGTGCCATCAGTGAGTCAGCCCCCTACGAGCAGTACTTC; V gene: TRBV10-3; clone size: .; D gene: .; J gene: TRBJ2-7
CDR3 protein: CASSQDRGLDEQFF; CDR3 DNA: TGCGCCAGCAGCCAAGATAGGGGACTCGATGAGCAGTTCTTC; V gene: TRBV4-1; clone size: many; D gene: .; J gene: TRBJ2-1
CDR3 protein: CASSLGLEQETQYF; CDR3 DNA: TGTGCCAGCAGCTTGGGGCTTGAACAAGAGACCCAGTACTTC; V gene: TRBV7-6; clone size: .; D gene: .; J gene: TRBJ2-5
CDR3 protein: CASSYLDSDDSNQPQHF; CDR3 DNA: TGTGCCAGCAGCTATCTTGACAGCGACGATAGCAATCAGCCCCAGCATTTT; V gene: TRBV5-6; clone size: .; D gene: .; J gene: TRBJ1-5